Here is one T cell receptor (beta chain) with its context. These data are taken from a study of early stage breast cancer tumors. Whole-study context: Most invasive tumors, twelve of 16, were ER+/PR+/HER2-.

Profiled with immunoSEQ multiplex PCR; TCRdb holds only in-frame clones, not every one. Among about 30,000 clones listed, 72% were seen once. The CDR3 loop spans 13 amino acids. From germline, CDR1 is SQVTM and CDR2 ANQGSEA. Losses at the gene ends were 2 bases for V and 5 bases for J; bases not matched to a gene: 3. Sample: blood. The receptor's source is a person aged 45 to 59 with breast cancer. V gene TRBV29-1 combines with J gene TRBJ2-7; 10 bases match TRBD2. CDR3 loop: CSVELAGVNEQYF. The CDR3 DNA reads TGCAGCGTTGAACTAGCGGGAGTAAACGAGCAGTACTTC.